The source of this TCR beta chain is a study of patients and donors after allogeneic stem cell transplantation. In its sample, this clonotype was seen many times. After removal of 5 bases from V and 0 bases from J, the junction contained 5 bases not matched to a gene. Looked up from germline, CDR1 is SGHAT and CDR2 is FQNNGV. The CDR3 has 16 residues. MiXCR was run by TCRdb on the RT-PCR reads, yielding one entry per CDR3 protein. The repertoire holds approximately 430,000 distinct CDR3 sequences, with about a sixth as singletons. Material for sequencing was blood, either unsorted or a sorted T cell fraction (not recorded which). The chain couples TRBV11-2 to TRBJ2-1, with 9 bases that match TRBD2. The source is a human donor who was either an allogeneic HSCT recipient or a stem cell or donor lymphocyte infusion donor (not recorded which). It is not recorded whose cells these are; they may come from a transplant donor. The CDR3 reads CASSPLSGSSYNEQFF. The CDR3 bases are TGTGCCAGCAGCCCCCTTAGCGGGAGCTCCTACAATGAGCAGTTCTTC.